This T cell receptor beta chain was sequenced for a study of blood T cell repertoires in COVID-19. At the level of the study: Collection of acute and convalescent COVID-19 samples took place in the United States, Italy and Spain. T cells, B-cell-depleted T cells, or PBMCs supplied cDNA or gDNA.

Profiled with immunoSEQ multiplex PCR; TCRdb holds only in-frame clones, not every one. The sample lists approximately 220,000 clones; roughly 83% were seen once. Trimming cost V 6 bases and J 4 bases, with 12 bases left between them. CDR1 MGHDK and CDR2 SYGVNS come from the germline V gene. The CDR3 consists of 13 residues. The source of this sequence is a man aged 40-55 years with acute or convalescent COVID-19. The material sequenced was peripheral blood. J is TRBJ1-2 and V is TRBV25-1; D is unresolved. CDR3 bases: TGTGCCAGCAGATCAGGAACGGCCTATGGCTACACCTTC. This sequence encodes CASRSGTAYGYTF.